The rows below give T cell receptor beta chains drawn from one sample of a study of shared clonotypes between healthy human individuals. The protocol was immunoSEQ multiplex PCR, while the TCRdb copy is restricted to in-frame clones and leaves out a portion. Here the sample spans approximately 2.5 million clones, 93% being singletons. The source material was naive CD4+ T cells from PBMCs. The receptors stem from a man younger than 35 in good health. Some clones in this sample may be carry-over from other donors' samples. CDR3s include the opening cysteine and the closing phenylalanine or tryptophan. A D gene is named only where the DNA matches it firmly. The size entry is marked missing in some rows and otherwise reads once, few, many or a size class.

size	J	D	V	CDR3	DNA
.	TRBJ2-7	TRBD1	TRBV28	CASRPGTDAYEQYF	TGTGCCAGCAGGCCCGGGACAGACGCCTACGAGCAGTACTTC
.	TRBJ2-2	.	TRBV5-1	CASSGPTGSTGELFF	TGCGCCAGCAGCGGACCGACAGGATCCACCGGGGAGCTGTTTTTT
.	TRBJ2-3	TRBD2	TRBV4-2	CASSQVPGTSGGSTDTQYF	TGTGCCAGCAGCCAAGTACCCGGAACAAGCGGGGGAAGCACAGATACGCAGTATTTT
.	TRBJ2-2	TRBD2	TRBV4-2	CASSQSPTSASGELFF	TGTGCCAGCAGCCAAAGCCCGACTAGCGCTTCCGGGGAGCTGTTTTTT
.	TRBJ2-7	.	TRBV7-2	CASSLSHRSSEQYF	TGTGCCAGCAGCTTATCGCACAGGTCCTCCGAGCAGTACTTC
.	TRBJ1-2	.	TRBV6-5	CASSYAPVTGWGYTF	TGTGCCAGCAGTTACGCCCCCGTAACAGGCTGGGGCTACACCTTC
few	TRBJ2-2	.	TRBV5-1	CASSRDTGELFF	TGCGCCAGCAGCCGTGACACCGGGGAGCTGTTTTTT
.	TRBJ2-3	.	TRBV4-1	CASSLRGHREGQDTQYF	TGCGCCAGCAGCCTACGGGGACACAGAGAGGGCCAAGATACGCAGTATTTT
once	TRBJ2-3	TRBD2	TRBV7-3	CASSLLAGAATDTQYF	TGTGCCAGCAGCCTTCTAGCGGGTGCAGCCACAGATACGCAGTATTTT
.	TRBJ2-5	TRBD1	TRBV28	CASSPGGQGKRETQYF	TGTGCCAGCAGTCCCGGGGGACAGGGAAAACGAGAGACCCAGTACTTC
few	TRBJ2-2	.	TRBV20-1	CSAPRRGELFF	TGCAGTGCCCCGAGGAGGGGGGAGCTGTTTTTT
.	TRBJ2-7	.	TRBV7-9	CASSGLGTLERDEQYF	TGTGCCAGCAGCGGACTCGGGACTCTCGAACGGGACGAGCAGTACTTC
.	TRBJ2-5	TRBD2	TRBV2	CASSLTSAQETQYF	TGTGCCAGCAGTCTGACTAGCGCGCAAGAGACCCAGTACTTC
.	TRBJ2-1	.	TRBV18	CASSPDVYNEQFF	TGTGCCAGCTCACCAGACGTCTACAATGAGCAGTTCTTC
.	TRBJ1-3	.	TRBV6-6	CASRPGGGAGNTIYF	TGTGCCAGCAGACCGGGCGGGGGGGCTGGAAACACCATATATTTT
.	TRBJ2-3	.	TRBV29-1	CSVERAQYF	TGCAGCGTTGAACGTGCGCAGTATTTT
.	TRBJ2-3	TRBD2	TRBV5-1	CASSLGALAGGPDTQYF	TGCGCCAGCAGCTTGGGGGCACTAGCGGGAGGGCCAGATACGCAGTATTTT